This T cell receptor (beta chain) was profiled in a study of cytomegalovirus exposure and HLA in healthy donors. Study context: Earlier results showed approximately 110 million unique TCR beta sequences derived from approximately 170 million T cells. Ancestry clustering placed about 86% of approximately 370 genotyped donors in the Caucasian-associated cluster. Study-wide findings and caveats: Most subjects' HLA-A and HLA-B alleles were reportedly predicted from TCR beta sequences. The authors later found TCR association rates varying by HLA locus, with DRB1 most and HLA-C fewest.

Primers: 60 Vbeta forward and 13 Jbeta reverse. The repertoire was sequenced with immunoSEQ multiplex PCR; TCRdb's copy has only in-frame clones and lacks some. The sample has under 150,000 clones, around 70% seen once. Of note for this clone: Its cognate antigen is unknown.

This CDR3 spans 11 amino acids. V lost 10 bases to trimming and J lost 5 bases, with 9 bases between them. Germline-derived CDR1 and CDR2 are WSHSY and SAAADI. The source material was PBMCs. The clonotype was recovered from a man aged 35 to 55 in good health and CMV-seronegative. The rearrangement joins TRBV10-2 to TRBJ2-1, with D possibly being TRBD2 (6 bases). CDR3 sequence: CATGGDNEQFF. For the CDR3, the DNA is TGCGCCACCGGAGGGGACAATGAGCAGTTCTTC.